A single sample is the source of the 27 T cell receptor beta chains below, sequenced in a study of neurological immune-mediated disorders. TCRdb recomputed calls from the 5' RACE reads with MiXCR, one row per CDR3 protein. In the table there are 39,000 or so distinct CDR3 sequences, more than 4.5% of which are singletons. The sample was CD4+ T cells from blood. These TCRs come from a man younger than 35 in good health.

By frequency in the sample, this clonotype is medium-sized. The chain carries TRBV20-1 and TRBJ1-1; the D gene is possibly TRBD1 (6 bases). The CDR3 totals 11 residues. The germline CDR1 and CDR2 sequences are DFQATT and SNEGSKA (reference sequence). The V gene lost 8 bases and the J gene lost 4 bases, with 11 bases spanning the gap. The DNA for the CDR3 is TGCAGTACTTACAGGGTCACTGAAGCTTTCTTT. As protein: CSTYRVTEAFF.

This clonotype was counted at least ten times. In DNA form, the CDR3 reads TGTGCCAGCAGTTACTCGATACCGGAAACCGAAGCTTTCTTT. Amino acids: CASSYSIPETEAFF. The rearrangement uses TRBV6-6 and TRBJ1-1, with no clear D. This CDR3 has 14 residues. V lost 0 bases, J lost 8 bases, and 13 bases lay in between. Germline assignment: CDR1 MNHNY and CDR2 SVGAGI (reference sequence).

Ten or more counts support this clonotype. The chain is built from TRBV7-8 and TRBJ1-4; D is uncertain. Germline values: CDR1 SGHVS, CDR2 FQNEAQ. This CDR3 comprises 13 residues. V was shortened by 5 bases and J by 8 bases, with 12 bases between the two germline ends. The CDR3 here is CASSPRPYEKLFF. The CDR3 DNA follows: TGTGCCAGCAGCCCTCGCCCATACGAAAAACTGTTTTTT.

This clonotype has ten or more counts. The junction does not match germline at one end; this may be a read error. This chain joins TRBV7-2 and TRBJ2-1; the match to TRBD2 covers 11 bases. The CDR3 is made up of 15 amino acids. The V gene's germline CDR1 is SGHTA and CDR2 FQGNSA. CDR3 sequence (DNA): TGTGCCAGCACCTTAGCGGGGGGGCTATCCGATGAGCAGTTCTTC. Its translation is CASTLAGGLSDEQFF.

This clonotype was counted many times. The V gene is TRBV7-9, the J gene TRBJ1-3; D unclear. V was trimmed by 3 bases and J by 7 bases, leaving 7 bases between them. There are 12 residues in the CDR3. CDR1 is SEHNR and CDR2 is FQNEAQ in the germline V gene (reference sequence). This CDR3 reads CASSLVGNTIYF. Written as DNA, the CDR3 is TGTGCCAGCAGCTTGGTTGGGAACACCATATATTTT. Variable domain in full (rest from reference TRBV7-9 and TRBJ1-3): DTGVSQNPRHKITKRGQNVTFRCDPISEHNRLYWYRQTLGQGPEFLTYFQNEAQLEKSRLLSDRFSAERPKGSFSTLEIQRTEQGDSAMYLCASSLVGNTIYFGEGSWLTVV.

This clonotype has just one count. The CDR3 is CASSPGTNQETQYF. CDR3 DNA: TGCGCCAGCAGCCCGGGGACTAACCAAGAGACCCAGTACTTC. This chain links TRBV5-1 with TRBJ2-5; 7 bases match TRBD2. Germline V gene lookup returns CDR1 SGHRS and CDR2 YFSETQ. The CDR3 extends over 14 amino acids. Germline trimming cut 4 bases from V and 0 bases from J; bases unmatched to any gene: 3.

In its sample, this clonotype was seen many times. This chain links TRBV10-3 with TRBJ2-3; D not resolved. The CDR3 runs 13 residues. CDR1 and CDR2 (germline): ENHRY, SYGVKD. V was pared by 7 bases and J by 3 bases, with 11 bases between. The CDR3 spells CAIKRWGTDTQYF. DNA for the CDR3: TGTGCCATCAAAAGATGGGGTACAGATACGCAGTATTTT.

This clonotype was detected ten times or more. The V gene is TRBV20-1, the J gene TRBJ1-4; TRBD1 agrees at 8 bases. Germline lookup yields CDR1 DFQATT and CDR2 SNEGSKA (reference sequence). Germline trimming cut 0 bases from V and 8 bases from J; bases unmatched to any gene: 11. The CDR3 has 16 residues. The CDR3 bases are TGCAGTGCTAGAGATGCCTCGACAGGGGCAGGGGAAAAACTGTTTTTT. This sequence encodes CSARDASTGAGEKLFF.

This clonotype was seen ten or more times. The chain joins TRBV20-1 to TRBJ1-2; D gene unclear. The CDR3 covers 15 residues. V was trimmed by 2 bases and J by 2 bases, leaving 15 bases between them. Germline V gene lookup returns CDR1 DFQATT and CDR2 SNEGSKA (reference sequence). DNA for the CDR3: TGCAGTGCTAGAAGGGCAGGAATCAGGAACTATGGCTACACCTTC. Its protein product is CSARRAGIRNYGYTF.

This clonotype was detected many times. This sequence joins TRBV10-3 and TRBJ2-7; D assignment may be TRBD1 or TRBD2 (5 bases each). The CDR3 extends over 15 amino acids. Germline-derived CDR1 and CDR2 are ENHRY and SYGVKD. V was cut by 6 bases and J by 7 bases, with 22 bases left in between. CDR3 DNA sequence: TGTGCCATCAGAAACCGGGACGGCACATTCGGGGAGCAGTACTTC. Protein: CAIRNRDGTFGEQYF.

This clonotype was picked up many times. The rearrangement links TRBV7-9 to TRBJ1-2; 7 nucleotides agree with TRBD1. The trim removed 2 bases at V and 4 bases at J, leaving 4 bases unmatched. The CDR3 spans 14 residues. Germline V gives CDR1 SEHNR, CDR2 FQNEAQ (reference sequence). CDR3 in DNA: TGTGCCAGCAGCTTATCGACAGGGACCTATGGCTACACCTTC. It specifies CASSLSTGTYGYTF.

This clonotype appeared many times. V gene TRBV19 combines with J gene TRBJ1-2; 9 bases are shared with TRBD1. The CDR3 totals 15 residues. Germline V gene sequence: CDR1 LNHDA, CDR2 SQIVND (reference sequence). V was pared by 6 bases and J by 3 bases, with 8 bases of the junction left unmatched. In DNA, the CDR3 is TGTGCCAGTAGGAACCCGGGACAGGGAGACTATGGCTACACCTTC. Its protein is CASRNPGQGDYGYTF.

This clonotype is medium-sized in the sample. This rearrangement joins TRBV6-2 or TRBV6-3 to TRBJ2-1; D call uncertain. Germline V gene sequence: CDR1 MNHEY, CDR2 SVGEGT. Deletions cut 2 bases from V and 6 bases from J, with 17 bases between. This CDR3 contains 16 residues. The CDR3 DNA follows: TGTGCCAGCAGTTACGCGGACGCCGGTCGGTCCAATGAGCAGTTCTTC. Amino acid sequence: CASSYADAGRSNEQFF.

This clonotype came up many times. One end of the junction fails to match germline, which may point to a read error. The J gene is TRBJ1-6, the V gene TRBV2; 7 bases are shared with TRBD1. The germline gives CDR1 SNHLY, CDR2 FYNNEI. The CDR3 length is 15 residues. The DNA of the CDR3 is TGTGCCAGTAGTGACCGGGACAGCTATAATTCACCCCTCCACTTT. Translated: CASSDRDSYNSPLHF.

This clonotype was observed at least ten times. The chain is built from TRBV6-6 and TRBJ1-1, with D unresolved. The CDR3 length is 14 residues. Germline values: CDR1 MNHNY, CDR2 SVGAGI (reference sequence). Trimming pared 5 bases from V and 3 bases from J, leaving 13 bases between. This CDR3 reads CASSLWRADTEAFF. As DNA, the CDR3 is TGTGCCAGCAGTCTCTGGAGGGCAGACACTGAAGCTTTCTTT.

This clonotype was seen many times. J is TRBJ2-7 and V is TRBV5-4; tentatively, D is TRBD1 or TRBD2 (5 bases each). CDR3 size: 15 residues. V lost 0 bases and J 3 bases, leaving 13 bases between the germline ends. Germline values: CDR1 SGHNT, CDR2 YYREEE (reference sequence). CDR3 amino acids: CASSLGGPAGYEQYF. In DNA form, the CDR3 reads TGTGCCAGCAGCTTGGGGGGCCCGGCGGGCTACGAGCAGTACTTC.

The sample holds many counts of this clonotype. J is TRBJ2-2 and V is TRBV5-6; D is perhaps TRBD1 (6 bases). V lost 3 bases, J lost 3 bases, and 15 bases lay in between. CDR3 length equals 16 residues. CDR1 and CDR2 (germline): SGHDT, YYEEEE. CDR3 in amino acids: CASSWRTASDTGELFF. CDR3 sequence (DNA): TGTGCCAGCAGCTGGAGGACAGCCTCGGACACCGGGGAGCTGTTTTTT.

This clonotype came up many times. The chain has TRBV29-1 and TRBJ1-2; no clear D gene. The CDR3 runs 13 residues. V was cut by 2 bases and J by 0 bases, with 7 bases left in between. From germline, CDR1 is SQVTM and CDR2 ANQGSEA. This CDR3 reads CSVEPGTNYGYTF. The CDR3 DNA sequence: TGCAGCGTTGAACCAGGCACTAACTATGGCTACACCTTC.

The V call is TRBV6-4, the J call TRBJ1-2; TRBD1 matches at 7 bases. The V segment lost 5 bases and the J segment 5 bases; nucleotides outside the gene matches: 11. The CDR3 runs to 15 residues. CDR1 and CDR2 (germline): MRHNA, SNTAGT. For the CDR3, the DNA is TGTGCCAGCAGTCCTACAGGGGAAGGATTTTATGGCTACACCTTC. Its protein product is CASSPTGEGFYGYTF.

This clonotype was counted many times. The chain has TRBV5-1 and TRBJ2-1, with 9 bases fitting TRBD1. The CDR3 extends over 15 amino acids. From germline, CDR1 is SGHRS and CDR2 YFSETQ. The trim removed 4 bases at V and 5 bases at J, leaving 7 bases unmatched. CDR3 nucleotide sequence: TGCGCCAGCAGCCTAGGACAGGGGTTCAACAATGAGCAGTTCTTC. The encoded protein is CASSLGQGFNNEQFF. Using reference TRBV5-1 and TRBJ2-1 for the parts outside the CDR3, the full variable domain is KAGVTQTPRYLIKTRGQQVTLSCSPISGHRSVSWYQQTPGQGLQFLFEYFSETQRNKGNFPGRFSGRQFSNSRSEMNVSTLELGDSALYLCASSLGQGFNNEQFFGPGTRLTVL.

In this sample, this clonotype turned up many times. CDR3 residues: CASSTRGILSGNTIYF. For the CDR3, the DNA is TGTGCCAGCAGCACGCGAGGGATACTTTCTGGAAACACCATATATTTT. The V call is TRBV7-2, the J call TRBJ1-3; D remains ambiguous. V gave up 5 bases and J gave up 1 base, with 15 bases separating them. The CDR3 covers 16 residues. CDR1 and CDR2 (germline): SGHTA, FQGNSA.

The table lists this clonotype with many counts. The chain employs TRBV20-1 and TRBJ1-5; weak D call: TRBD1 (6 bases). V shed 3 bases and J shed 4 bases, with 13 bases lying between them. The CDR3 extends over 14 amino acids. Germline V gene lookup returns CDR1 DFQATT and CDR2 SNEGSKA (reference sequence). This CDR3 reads CSARKGRGNQPQHF. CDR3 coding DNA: TGCAGTGCTAGGAAGGGGAGGGGGAATCAGCCCCAGCATTTT.

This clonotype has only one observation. CDR3 region: CASSVEGGGGNEQFF. The CDR3, as DNA: TGTGCCAGCAGCGTAGAAGGCGGGGGGGGCAATGAGCAGTTCTTC. The chain recombines TRBV9 with TRBJ2-1; 9 positions match TRBD2. Germline V gene lookup returns CDR1 SGDLS and CDR2 YYNGEE. The CDR3 length is 15 residues. V trimming: 0 bases; J trimming: 6 bases; junction bases outside the gene matches: 4.

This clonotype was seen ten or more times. CDR3 bases: TGCAGTGCTAGTGTACCCCGACAGGGAGGAGGCCAAGAGACCCAGTACTTC. The encoded protein is CSASVPRQGGGQETQYF. This chain links TRBV20-1 with TRBJ2-5, with D possibly TRBD1 on 7 matching bases. Germline V lookup: CDR1 DFQATT, CDR2 SNEGSKA (reference sequence). The CDR3 loop spans 17 amino acids. Trimming removed 3 bases at V and 1 base at J, with 21 bases between.

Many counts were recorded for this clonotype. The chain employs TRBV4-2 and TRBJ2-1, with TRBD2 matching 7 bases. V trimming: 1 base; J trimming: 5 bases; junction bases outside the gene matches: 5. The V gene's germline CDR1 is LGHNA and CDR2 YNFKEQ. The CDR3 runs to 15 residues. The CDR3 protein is CASSQGALADNEQFF. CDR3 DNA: TGTGCCAGCAGCCAAGGGGCTCTAGCGGACAATGAGCAGTTCTTC.

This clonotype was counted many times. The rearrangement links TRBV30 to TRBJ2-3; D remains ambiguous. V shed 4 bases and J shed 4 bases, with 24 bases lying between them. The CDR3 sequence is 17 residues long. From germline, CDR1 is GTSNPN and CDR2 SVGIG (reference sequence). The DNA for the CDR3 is TGTGCCTGGACTTACGCAGCCCCCCGAGCTGAAGCAGATACGCAGTATTTT. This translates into CAWTYAAPRAEADTQYF. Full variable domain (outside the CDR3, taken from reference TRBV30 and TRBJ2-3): SQTIHQWPATLVQPVGSPLSLECTVEGTSNPNLYWYRQAAGRGLQLLFYSVGIGQISSEVPQNLSASRPQDRQFILSSKKLLLSDSGFYLCAWTYAAPRAEADTQYFGPGTRLTVL.

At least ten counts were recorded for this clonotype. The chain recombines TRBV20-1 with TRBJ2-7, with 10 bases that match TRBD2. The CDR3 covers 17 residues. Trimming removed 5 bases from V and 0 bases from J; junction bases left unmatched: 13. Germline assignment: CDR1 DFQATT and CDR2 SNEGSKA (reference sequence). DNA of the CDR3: TGCAGTGCTTTAGCGGGGGGCCTGAGATCAGCCTCCTACGAGCAGTACTTC. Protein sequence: CSALAGGLRSASYEQYF.